Listed here are 22 T cell receptor beta chains from one sample, sequenced in a study of CXCR3-negative and CXCR3-positive naive CD8 T cells. UMI labels and 5' RACE were used to prepare the TRB cDNA libraries. TCRdb reprocessed the 5' RACE reads, keeping one entry per CDR3 protein, no DNA. The repertoire shows over 100,000 distinct CDR3 sequences; the top ten hold roughly 0.3%. Sequenced: naive CXCR3- CD8+ T cells from blood. Subset of the sample: CD45RO-CCR7+CD27+CD95- naive CD8+ T cells lacking CXCR3 (TNR3-). The receptors come from a human donor in good health. Some clones in this sample may be carry-over from other donors' samples.

This rearrangement joins TRBV7-9 to TRBJ2-7. Germline V CDR1 and CDR2: SEHNR, FQNEAQ (reference sequence). The CDR3 consists of 12 residues. CDR3 sequence reads: CASSLAEREQYF.

The chain couples TRBV11-2 to TRBJ2-2; the D call from TCRdb, TRBD1, cannot be confirmed without DNA. The germline CDR1 and CDR2 sequences are SGHAT and FQNNGV. This CDR3 region has 16 residues. The CDR3 reads CASSHDRRGDTGELFF.

The chain employs TRBV6-5 and TRBJ1-1; TCRdb's D gene call, TRBD1, goes unchecked for lack of DNA. CDR1 is MNHEY, CDR2 SVGAGI, per germline. This CDR3 is 15 amino acids long. CDR3 residues: CASSYSVGGGTEAFF.

The rearrangement links TRBV7-9 to TRBJ1-2; checking the TCRdb D call of TRBD1 is not possible without DNA. This CDR3 has 13 amino acids. From germline, CDR1 is SEHNR and CDR2 FQNEAQ (reference sequence). The CDR3 loop reads CASSLGTENGYTF.

The chain combines TRBV28 with TRBJ1-5. This CDR3 is built from 14 residues. Germline V lookup: CDR1 MDHEN, CDR2 SYDVKM. The CDR3 loop reads CASSLHSYNQPQHF.

The V gene is TRBV7-3, the J gene TRBJ1-6; the TCRdb D gene call, TRBD1, has no DNA to confirm it. CDR1 is SGHTA, CDR2 FQGTGA, per germline. This CDR3 is 15 amino acids long. The CDR3 spells CASSATGGAGSPLHF.

The chain employs TRBV28 and TRBJ2-1; the D call from TCRdb, TRBD1, cannot be confirmed without DNA. Germline CDR1 MDHEN, CDR2 SYDVKM. This CDR3 contains 13 residues. CDR3 loop: CASRPPLLHEQFF.

V gene TRBV7-9 combines with J gene TRBJ2-7; TCRdb lists TRBD2, though no DNA is available to test this call. This CDR3 has 17 amino acids. Looked up from germline, CDR1 is SEHNR and CDR2 is FQNEAQ (reference sequence). CDR3 loop: CASSPTLGLAGDVEQYF. Complete variable domain (other parts from reference TRBV7-9 and TRBJ2-7): DTGVSQNPRHKITKRGQNVTFRCDPISEHNRLYWYRQTLGQGPEFLTYFQNEAQLEKSRLLSDRFSAERPKGSFSTLEIQRTEQGDSAMYLCASSPTLGLAGDVEQYFGPGTRLTVT.

The J gene is TRBJ1-2, the V gene TRBV5-6; lacking DNA, the TRBD1 call made by TCRdb goes unchecked. Looked up from germline, CDR1 is SGHDT and CDR2 is YYEEEE. The CDR3 is 13 amino acids. This CDR3 is CASSLVGGRGYTF. The complete variable domain, with remaining parts taken from reference TRBV5-6 and TRBJ1-2, reads DAGVTQSPTHLIKTRGQQVTLRCSPKSGHDTVSWYQQALGQGPQFIFQYYEEEERQRGNFPDRFSGHQFPNYSSELNVNALLLGDSALYLCASSLVGGRGYTFGSGTRLTVV.

V and J are TRBV21-1 and TRBJ2-7. TRBV21-1 is labeled a pseudogene. The CDR3 is made up of 16 amino acids. The CDR3 region is CASSKSGASEAYEQYF.

The chain uses TRBV6-5 and TRBJ2-3. This CDR3 region has 13 residues. CDR1 and CDR2 from the germline V gene are MNHEY and SVGAGI. The CDR3 spells CASSYSSTDTQYF.

The chain combines TRBV4-3 with TRBJ2-2. This CDR3 contains 15 residues. Germline V gives CDR1 LGHNA, CDR2 YSLEER. The CDR3 protein is CASSQDSANTGELFF.

J is TRBJ2-7 and V is TRBV6-2 or TRBV6-3; TCRdb reports TRBD2, a call that lacks DNA to check it against. This CDR3 is built from 14 residues. CDR1 is MNHEY, CDR2 SVGEGT, per germline. The CDR3 loop is CASSLILETYEQYF.

The gene calls are TRBV9 and TRBJ2-1. Germline values: CDR1 SGDLS, CDR2 YYNGEE. This CDR3 is 14 amino acids long. The CDR3 sequence: CASSASDGYNEQFF.

The chain joins TRBV7-9 to TRBJ2-7; lacking DNA, the TRBD1 call made by TCRdb goes unchecked. The germline V gene has CDR1 SEHNR and CDR2 FQNEAQ (reference sequence). This CDR3 comprises 15 residues. The CDR3 sequence: CASSLGQGSSYEQYF.

The gene calls are TRBV11-2 and TRBJ1-1. The length of the CDR3 is 15 residues. CDR1 SGHAT and CDR2 FQNNGV come from the germline V gene. CDR3 region: CASTGRVLMNTEAFF.

V and J are TRBV7-3 and TRBJ1-1; without DNA, the TCRdb call of TRBD1 cannot be checked. The germline V gene has CDR1 SGHTA and CDR2 FQGTGA. This CDR3 has 15 amino acids. The CDR3 sequence is CASSLGTGGDTEAFF.

This chain connects TRBV29-1 to TRBJ2-7; TCRdb picks TRBD1, but there is no DNA to check that call. Germline V gives CDR1 SQVTM, CDR2 ANQGSEA. The CDR3 covers 13 residues. CDR3 amino acids: CSVGQGGYYEQYF.

The chain recombines TRBV7-2 with TRBJ2-3. The CDR3 covers 16 residues. Germline loops: CDR1 SGHTA, CDR2 FQGNSA. The CDR3 region is CASSLASGFSADTQYF.

V usage is TRBV20-1 and J usage is TRBJ1-6. This CDR3 is 14 amino acids long. CDR1 and CDR2 (germline): DFQATT, SNEGSKA (reference sequence). The CDR3 is CSARIGRDNSPLHF.

The rearrangement joins TRBV28 to TRBJ2-5. The CDR3 loop spans 12 amino acids. CDR1 MDHEN and CDR2 SYDVKM come from the germline V gene. This CDR3 reads CASSSLKETQYF.

The rearrangement uses TRBV27 and TRBJ1-2. This CDR3 is built from 14 residues. Germline CDR1 reads MNHEY; CDR2 reads SMNVEV (reference sequence). The CDR3 here is CASSFAPQVFGYTF.